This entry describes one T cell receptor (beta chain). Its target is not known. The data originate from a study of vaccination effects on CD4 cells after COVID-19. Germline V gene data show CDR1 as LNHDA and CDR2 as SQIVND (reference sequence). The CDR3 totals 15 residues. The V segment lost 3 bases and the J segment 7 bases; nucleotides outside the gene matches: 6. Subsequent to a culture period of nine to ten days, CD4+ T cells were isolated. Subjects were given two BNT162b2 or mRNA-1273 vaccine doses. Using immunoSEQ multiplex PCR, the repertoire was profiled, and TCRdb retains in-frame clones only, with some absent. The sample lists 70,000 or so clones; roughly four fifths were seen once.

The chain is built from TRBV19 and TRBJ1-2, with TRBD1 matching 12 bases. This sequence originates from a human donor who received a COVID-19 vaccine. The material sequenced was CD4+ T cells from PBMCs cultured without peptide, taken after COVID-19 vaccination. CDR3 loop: CASSILGTGGSGYTF. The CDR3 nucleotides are TGTGCCAGTAGTATCCTGGGGACAGGGGGCAGTGGCTACACCTTC. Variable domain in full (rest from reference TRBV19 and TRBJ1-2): DGGITQSPKYLFRKEGQNVTLSCEQNLNHDAMYWYRQDPGQGLRLIYYSQIVNDFQKGDIAEGYSVSREKKESFPLTVTSAQKNPTAFYLCASSILGTGGSGYTFGSGTRLTVV.